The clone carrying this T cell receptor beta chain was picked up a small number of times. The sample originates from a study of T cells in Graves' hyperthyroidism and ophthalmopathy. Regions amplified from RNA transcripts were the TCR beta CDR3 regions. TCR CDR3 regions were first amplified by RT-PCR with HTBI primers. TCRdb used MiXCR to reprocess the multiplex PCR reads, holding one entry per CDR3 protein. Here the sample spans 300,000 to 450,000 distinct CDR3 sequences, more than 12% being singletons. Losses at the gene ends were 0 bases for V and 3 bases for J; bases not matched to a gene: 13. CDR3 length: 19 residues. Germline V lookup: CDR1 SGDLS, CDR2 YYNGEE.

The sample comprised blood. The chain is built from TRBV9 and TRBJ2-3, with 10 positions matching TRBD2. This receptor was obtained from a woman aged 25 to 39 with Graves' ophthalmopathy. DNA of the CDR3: TGTGCCAGCAGCGTAGCCCCTCGGGGACTAGCGTTCGGGACAGATACGCAGTATTTT. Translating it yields CASSVAPRGLAFGTDTQYF. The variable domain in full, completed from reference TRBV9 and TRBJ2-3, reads DSGVTQTPKHLITATGQRVTLRCSPRSGDLSVYWYQQSLDQGLQFLIQYYNGEERAKGNILERFSAQQFPDLHSELNLSSLELGDSALYFCASSVAPRGLAFGTDTQYFGPGTRLTVL.